This TCR beta chain comes out of a study of cytomegalovirus exposure and HLA in healthy donors. Study context: Genotyping showed about 80% of about 370 donors falling in the Caucasian-associated ancestry cluster.

A remark on this clone: The target antigen is unknown.

Findings and caveats of the study: Cytomegalovirus association was assigned to approximately 180 TCR beta chains. An analysis was carried out later, and it reportedly showed fewer N-insertions in an Asian-associated ancestry cluster than the 666-donor mean.

CDR3 length: 16 amino acids. Among the donors, all were healthy bone marrow donors. The PCR employed 60 Vbeta primers together with 13 Jbeta primers. Clones were sequenced by immunoSEQ multiplex PCR, and TCRdb holds only the in-frame ones, with some missing. The sample lists about 190,000 clones; 81% were seen once. The chain has TRBV21-1 and TRBJ2-5; the table's TRBD2 call for D was not verified on the DNA. The J call is uncertain, as TRBJ2-7 better fits the DNA end. TRBV21-1 is a documented pseudogene. The source material was PBMCs. This receptor was obtained from a man aged 35-49 years in good health and CMV-seropositive. CDR3 nucleotides: TGTGCCAGCAGCAAGGGGGGGGGACCGACTTCCTACGAGCAGTACTTC. Translated: CASSKGGGPTSYEQYF.